The rows below give T cell receptor beta chains drawn from one sample of a study of cytomegalovirus exposure and HLA in healthy donors. Repertoires were generated with immunoSEQ multiplex PCR, while TCRdb's copy carries only in-frame clones and drops some. Among about 160,000 clones listed, approximately 81% were seen once. The sample comprised PBMCs. The receptors were gathered from a man aged 30-40 years in good health and CMV-seronegative. Both conserved end residues are part of each CDR3. Each record gives: V gene, D gene, J gene, clone size, CDR3 protein, CDR3 DNA. D genes are given only for firm matches. Clone sizes are given selectively: once, few, many, or a class where the clone is expanded.

V: TRBV7-7; D: TRBD2; J: TRBJ2-5; size: NA; CDR3: CASSRTSARTQYF; DNA: TGTGCCAGCAGCCGGACTAGCGCTAGGACCCAGTACTTC
V: TRBV7-2; D: TRBD1; J: TRBJ2-5; size: few; CDR3: CASSPRTGGQETQYF; DNA: TGTGCCAGCAGCCCGAGGACAGGAGGCCAAGAGACCCAGTACTTC
V: TRBV6-1; D: TRBD1; J: TRBJ1-5; size: few; CDR3: CASSGDRGLQPQHF; DNA: TGTGCCAGCAGTGGGGACAGGGGGCTCCAGCCCCAGCATTTT
V: TRBV30; D: NA; J: TRBJ1-2; size: NA; CDR3: CAGQVTLVRYTF; DNA: TGTGCCGGCCAGGTCACTCTGGTCCGCTACACCTTC
V: TRBV27; D: TRBD1; J: TRBJ1-3; size: NA; CDR3: CASADRGGTGNTIYF; DNA: TGTGCCAGCGCAGACAGGGGAGGGACTGGAAACACCATATATTTT
V: TRBV4-3; D: TRBD2; J: TRBJ2-5; size: few; CDR3: CASSQTAGRAQRTQYF; DNA: TGCGCCAGCAGCCAAACTGCCGGGAGGGCCCAGAGGACCCAGTACTTC
V: TRBV27; D: NA; J: TRBJ1-4; size: NA; CDR3: CASPGEGNEKLFF; DNA: TGTGCCAGCCCTGGGGAGGGTAATGAAAAACTGTTTTTT
V: TRBV19; D: NA; J: TRBJ2-1; size: NA; CDR3: CASRPSSYNEQFF; DNA: TGTGCCAGTAGGCCGAGCTCCTACAATGAGCAGTTCTTC
V: TRBV18; D: NA; J: TRBJ2-2; size: NA; CDR3: CASSPLRGLGRAGELFF; DNA: TGTGCCAGCTCACCACTTCGGGGACTGGGCCGGGCCGGGGAGCTGTTTTTT
V: TRBV7-2; D: NA; J: TRBJ2-3; size: NA; CDR3: CASSFLVFPSTQYF; DNA: TGTGCCAGCAGCTTTCTAGTTTTCCCCAGTACGCAGTATTTT
V: TRBV5-4; D: NA; J: TRBJ1-2; size: NA; CDR3: CASSSREEWGYTF; DNA: TGTGCCAGCAGCTCAAGGGAGGAGTGGGGCTACACCTTC
V: TRBV10-3; D: TRBD2; J: TRBJ2-5; size: NA; CDR3: CAISDLAGVRAETQYF; DNA: TGTGCCATCAGTGACCTAGCGGGAGTTCGGGCAGAGACCCAGTACTTC
V: TRBV7-2; D: NA; J: TRBJ2-5; size: once; CDR3: CASSLGRETQYF; DNA: TGTGCCAGCAGCTTAGGCAGGGAGACCCAGTACTTC
V: TRBV27; D: NA; J: TRBJ1-2; size: NA; CDR3: CASSLDRRGAGGYTF; DNA: TGTGCCAGCAGTTTAGATCGGCGGGGCGCGGGTGGCTACACCTTC
V: TRBV7-6; D: NA; J: TRBJ2-7; size: NA; CDR3: CASSLAPQVEQYF; DNA: TGTGCCAGCAGCTTAGCGCCCCAGGTCGAGCAGTACTTC
V: TRBV7-8; D: TRBD2; J: TRBJ2-3; size: NA; CDR3: CASSPGPGLAGYSTLTDTQYF; DNA: TGTGCCAGCAGCCCGGGACCGGGACTAGCGGGGTACTCGACGCTAACAGATACGCAGTATTTT
V: TRBV4-2; D: TRBD1; J: TRBJ2-5; size: NA; CDR3: CASSPRTDREQYF; DNA: TGTGCCAGCAGCCCCAGAACCGACAGGGAGCAGTACTTC
V: TRBV6-5; D: NA; J: TRBJ2-5; size: NA; CDR3: CASRRTEQETQYF; DNA: TGTGCCAGCAGACGGACTGAACAAGAGACCCAGTACTTC
V: TRBV2; D: TRBD1; J: TRBJ2-3; size: NA; CDR3: CASRPQGADTQYF; DNA: TGTGCCAGCAGGCCCCAGGGGGCAGATACGCAGTATTTT
V: TRBV2; D: TRBD1; J: TRBJ2-2; size: NA; CDR3: CASSDRGLSTGELFF; DNA: TGTGCCAGCAGTGACAGGGGGCTTAGTACCGGGGAGCTGTTTTTT
V: TRBV19; D: TRBD2; J: TRBJ2-1; size: NA; CDR3: CASSTLTSGSSYNEQFF; DNA: TGTGCCAGTAGTACCTTGACTAGCGGGAGCTCCTACAATGAGCAGTTCTTC
V: TRBV28; D: TRBD1; J: TRBJ1-1; size: NA; CDR3: CASSPDRANTEAFF; DNA: TGTGCCAGCAGCCCGGACAGGGCGAACACTGAAGCTTTCTTT
V: TRBV15; D: NA; J: TRBJ2-7; size: once; CDR3: CATRIQGGEQYF; DNA: TGTGCCACCAGAATACAGGGTGGCGAGCAGTACTTC
V: TRBV6-5; D: NA; J: TRBJ2-7; size: NA; CDR3: CASSRRGVSSYEQYF; DNA: TGTGCCAGCAGCCGCCGAGGTGTATCCTCCTACGAGCAGTACTTC
V: TRBV30; D: TRBD2; J: TRBJ2-1; size: NA; CDR3: CAWSVWRGGNEQFF; DNA: TGTGCCTGGAGTGTTTGGCGGGGGGGCAATGAGCAGTTCTTC
V: TRBV6-1; D: NA; J: TRBJ2-3; size: NA; CDR3: CATQRSPDTQYF; DNA: TGTGCCACACAAAGGAGTCCAGATACGCAGTATTTT
V: TRBV19; D: TRBD2; J: TRBJ2-2; size: NA; CDR3: CASRWGLAGDGGTGELFF; DNA: TGTGCCAGTAGATGGGGACTAGCGGGAGACGGGGGCACCGGGGAGCTGTTTTTT
V: TRBV9; D: NA; J: TRBJ2-5; size: NA; CDR3: CASSVGAVQETQYF; DNA: TGTGCCAGCAGCGTAGGGGCAGTCCAAGAGACCCAGTACTTC
V: TRBV7-6; D: NA; J: TRBJ2-5; size: NA; CDR3: CASSPTGTKQETQYF; DNA: TGTGCCAGCAGCCCCACAGGGACCAAACAAGAGACCCAGTACTTC
V: TRBV5-4; D: TRBD1; J: TRBJ2-3; size: NA; CDR3: CASSQGTGTRPNTDMQYF; DNA: TGTGCCAGCAGCCAAGGGACAGGGACGCGCCCAAACACAGATATGCAGTATTTT
V: TRBV6-4; D: TRBD2; J: TRBJ2-1; size: few; CDR3: CASSEGTSGGHNEQFF; DNA: TGTGCCAGCAGTGAAGGGACTAGCGGGGGGCACAATGAGCAGTTCTTC
V: TRBV30; D: NA; J: TRBJ1-2; size: NA; CDR3: CAWRGQSFNYGYTF; DNA: TGTGCCTGGAGAGGACAGTCGTTTAACTATGGCTACACCTTC
V: TRBV7-9; D: TRBD2; J: TRBJ2-5; size: NA; CDR3: CASSQGLAGGLETQYF; DNA: TGTGCCAGCAGCCAGGGACTAGCGGGAGGTTTAGAGACCCAGTACTTC
V: TRBV6-5; D: NA; J: TRBJ2-5; size: NA; CDR3: CASSTIGYQETQYF; DNA: TGTGCCAGCAGTACCATCGGGTACCAAGAGACCCAGTACTTC
V: TRBV27; D: NA; J: TRBJ2-7; size: NA; CDR3: CASSLDSHPSYEQYF; DNA: TGTGCCAGCAGTTTAGACAGTCACCCCTCCTACGAGCAGTACTTC
V: TRBV7-8; D: TRBD2; J: TRBJ2-1; size: few; CDR3: CASGAGGPNEQFF; DNA: TGTGCCAGCGGAGCGGGAGGGCCCAATGAGCAGTTCTTC
V: TRBV4-3; D: NA; J: TRBJ1-1; size: NA; CDR3: CASSPRGGTEAFF; DNA: TGCGCCAGCAGCCCAAGAGGTGGCACTGAAGCTTTCTTT
V: TRBV27; D: NA; J: TRBJ1-6; size: NA; CDR3: CASSFGGNSPLHF; DNA: TGTGCCAGCAGTTTCGGGGGAAATTCACCCCTCCACTTT
V: TRBV7-3; D: NA; J: TRBJ2-3; size: NA; CDR3: CASSQGDTQYF; DNA: TGTGCCAGCAGCCAGGGAGATACGCAGTATTTT
V: TRBV5-1; D: NA; J: TRBJ1-6; size: few; CDR3: CASSLATSNNSPLHF; DNA: TGCGCCAGCAGCTTGGCGACATCTAATAATTCACCCCTCCACTTT
V: TRBV18; D: NA; J: TRBJ2-2; size: NA; CDR3: CASSPTGWVSAGELFF; DNA: TGTGCCAGCTCACCCACAGGTTGGGTCTCTGCCGGGGAGCTGTTTTTT
V: TRBV7-9; D: NA; J: TRBJ1-1; size: NA; CDR3: CASSTTGEAFF; DNA: TGTGCCAGCAGCACTACAGGGGAAGCTTTCTTT
V: TRBV7-9; D: NA; J: TRBJ2-7; size: NA; CDR3: CASSFQGEQYF; DNA: TGTGCCAGCAGCTTCCAGGGCGAGCAGTACTTC
V: TRBV5-1; D: NA; J: TRBJ2-1; size: NA; CDR3: CASSLGLGILGNEQFF; DNA: TGCGCCAGCAGCTTGGGGCTGGGGATACTAGGTAATGAGCAGTTCTTC
V: TRBV19; D: TRBD1; J: TRBJ2-1; size: few; CDR3: CASSIVTGLTYNEQFF; DNA: TGTGCCAGTAGTATAGTGACAGGGTTGACCTACAATGAGCAGTTCTTC
V: TRBV7-3; D: NA; J: TRBJ1-1; size: NA; CDR3: CASSTGGTEAFF; DNA: TGTGCCAGCAGCACCGGGGGCACTGAAGCTTTCTTT
V: TRBV9; D: NA; J: TRBJ2-5; size: NA; CDR3: CASSVRGTKGYQETQYF; DNA: TGTGCCAGCAGCGTAAGGGGGACAAAGGGCTACCAAGAGACCCAGTACTTC
V: TRBV5-4; D: NA; J: TRBJ1-3; size: NA; CDR3: CAGGISGNTIYF; DNA: TGTGCCGGGGGCATCTCTGGAAACACCATATATTTT
V: TRBV4-2; D: TRBD1; J: TRBJ2-1; size: NA; CDR3: CASSPGTGGYNEQFF; DNA: TGTGCCAGCAGCCCCGGGACAGGGGGCTACAATGAGCAGTTCTTC
V: TRBV21-1; D: NA; J: TRBJ2-5; size: NA; CDR3: CASSKVCLGLAGQETQYF; DNA: TGTGCCAGCAGCAAAGTGTGCCTAGGACTAGCGGGGCAAGAGACCCAGTACTTC
V: TRBV5-6; D: TRBD1; J: TRBJ1-2; size: NA; CDR3: CASSLEGGQGDGYTF; DNA: TGTGCCAGCAGCTTGGAAGGGGGCCAGGGAGATGGCTACACCTTC